This TCR beta chain was captured by sequencing in a study of cytomegalovirus exposure and HLA in healthy donors. Turning to this clone: Its antigen is still unknown.

Clones were read by immunoSEQ multiplex PCR, and TCRdb kept only the in-frame ones, dropping some. The sample holds 50,000 to 80,000 clones; around 89% are singletons and the top ten take around 1.7%. Study-level points and caveats: Cytomegalovirus status was reportedly diagnosed by the classifier with high specificity and sensitivity.

The sample comprised PBMCs. The source is a woman younger than 35 in good health and CMV-seronegative.

In DNA form, the CDR3 reads TGTGCCAGCAGCCACTCGCTGGGACAGGGTGCCACTGAAGCTTTCTTT. Amino acids: CASSHSLGQGATEAFF. The V call is TRBV7-9, the J call TRBJ1-1; 9 bases align to TRBD1. The CDR3 runs 16 residues. From germline, CDR1 is SEHNR and CDR2 FQNEAQ (reference sequence). Germline trimming cut 5 bases from V and 4 bases from J; bases unmatched to any gene: 11.